These T cell receptor beta chains were read from a single sample in a study of blood T cell repertoires in COVID-19. Measured with immunoSEQ multiplex PCR; TCRdb has only the in-frame clones, and not every one. The sample lists some 340,000 clones; 80% to 85% were seen once. Sequencing was carried out using PBMCs or T cells enriched from blood (not recorded which). The receptors shown here come from a woman aged 50 to 60 who had recovered from COVID-19. Both conserved end residues are part of each CDR3. The D gene is left open where the match is weak. Size is stated for part of the rows, as once, few or many counts, or as a class when the clone is expanded.

abundance | j_gene | d_gene | v_gene | CDR3aa | CDR3nt
few | TRBJ1-1 | NA | TRBV5-4 | CASSFKGPLTEAFF | TGTGCCAGCAGCTTTAAGGGGCCGCTAACTGAAGCTTTCTTT
NA | TRBJ1-1 | NA | TRBV6-2/TRBV6-3 | CASSKVGKGGRDGTEAFF | TGTGCCAGCAGTAAAGTAGGGAAGGGGGGGCGAGATGGCACTGAAGCTTTCTTT
once | TRBJ2-6 | NA | TRBV6-2/TRBV6-3 | CASSYNSWALTPSGANVLTF | TGTGCCAGCAGTTACAATAGTTGGGCCCTAACTCCCTCTGGGGCCAACGTCCTGACTTTC
NA | TRBJ1-1 | NA | TRBV30 | CAWSTGLEAEAFF | TGTGCCTGGTCAACCGGGCTGGAGGCTGAAGCTTTCTTT
NA | TRBJ2-7 | TRBD2 | TRBV6-5 | CASSRSTSGGYEQYF | TGTGCCAGCAGCCGATCTACTAGCGGGGGCTACGAGCAGTACTTC
NA | TRBJ1-2 | TRBD1 | TRBV5-1 | CASSFDRGGYTF | TGCGCCAGCAGCTTTGACAGGGGTGGCTACACCTTC
NA | TRBJ2-3 | TRBD2 | TRBV7-6 | CASSSGTSGGTDTQYF | TGTGCCAGCAGCTCCGGGACTAGCGGAGGCACAGATACGCAGTATTTT
NA | TRBJ1-6 | TRBD1 | TRBV9 | CASSSRQGVDSPLHF | TGTGCCAGCAGCTCCCGACAGGGAGTGGATTCACCCCTCCACTTT
NA | TRBJ1-1 | TRBD1 | TRBV6-5 | CASSPRQGAAFF | TGTGCCAGCAGTCCGAGACAGGGTGCAGCTTTCTTT
NA | TRBJ1-2 | NA | TRBV4-3 | CASSQEVNNGYGYTF | TGCGCCAGCAGCCAAGAAGTAAACAATGGCTATGGCTACACCTTC
NA | TRBJ1-5 | NA | TRBV15 | CATSRDSPSSNQPQHF | TGTGCCACCAGCAGAGATAGCCCCTCGAGCAATCAGCCCCAGCATTTT
NA | TRBJ1-1 | TRBD1 | TRBV10-2 | CASKDRVIPEAFF | TGCGCCAGCAAGGACAGGGTAATTCCTGAAGCTTTCTTT
NA | TRBJ1-6 | NA | TRBV27 | CASSLIQGTNSPLHF | TGTGCCAGCAGTTTAATCCAGGGCACTAATTCACCCCTCCACTTT
NA | TRBJ1-1 | NA | TRBV29-1 | CSVEVSRDTEAFF | TGCAGCGTTGAAGTCTCGAGGGACACTGAAGCTTTCTTT
NA | TRBJ2-1 | NA | TRBV19 | CASSVIGGLGYNEQFF | TGTGCCAGTAGTGTGATCGGGGGGCTAGGCTACAATGAGCAGTTCTTC
few | TRBJ2-7 | NA | TRBV3-1/TRBV3-2 | CASSPTTKVYEQYF | TGTGCCAGCAGCCCAACAACCAAAGTTTACGAGCAGTACTTC
few | TRBJ2-3 | NA | TRBV6-5 | CASSERAASTDTQYF | TGTGCCAGCAGCGAGCGCGCCGCTAGCACAGATACGCAGTATTTT
NA | TRBJ1-1 | TRBD1 | TRBV7-2 | CASSQGQGGFEAFF | TGTGCCAGCAGCCAGGGACAGGGGGGCTTTGAAGCTTTCTTT
NA | TRBJ2-1 | TRBD2 | TRBV7-9 | CASTGTSGGLPEQFF | TGTGCCAGCACCGGGACTAGCGGGGGCCTACCTGAGCAGTTCTTC
few | TRBJ1-5 | NA | TRBV30 | CAWSTGINQPQHF | TGTGCCTGGAGCACAGGGATAAATCAGCCCCAGCATTTT
NA | TRBJ2-2 | TRBD2 | TRBV5-6 | CASSSLGGLAEGRELFF | TGTGCCAGCAGCTCCTTAGGTGGGCTAGCGGAAGGCAGGGAGCTGTTTTTT
NA | TRBJ1-4 | TRBD1 | TRBV19 | CASGTGGAFRSNEKLFF | TGTGCCAGCGGGACAGGGGGCGCATTTAGATCTAATGAAAAACTGTTTTTT
once | TRBJ1-5 | NA | TRBV5-8 | CASSLGVLRGQPQHF | TGTGCCAGCAGCTTGGGGGTCCTGCGGGGTCAGCCCCAGCATTTT
NA | TRBJ2-1 | NA | TRBV24-1 | CATSEGRSYNEQFF | TGTGCCACTAGCGAGGGTAGAAGTTACAATGAGCAGTTCTTC
NA | TRBJ1-4 | TRBD1 | TRBV30 | CAWRNRGGEKLFF | TGTGCCTGGAGGAACCGAGGGGGCGAAAAACTGTTTTTT
NA | TRBJ2-3 | NA | TRBV5-4 | CASSLGGPGTDTQYF | TGTGCCAGCAGCTTGGGAGGGCCAGGCACAGATACGCAGTATTTT
NA | TRBJ1-2 | NA | TRBV27 | CASRQTEGDRYGYTF | TGTGCCAGCAGGCAGACAGAGGGGGATAGGTATGGCTACACCTTC
NA | TRBJ1-1 | NA | TRBV5-8 | CASRFLRQGSEFEAFF | TGTGCCAGCAGGTTTCTTCGGCAGGGCAGCGAGTTTGAAGCTTTCTTT
NA | TRBJ1-2 | TRBD1 | TRBV7-2 | CASSLASAGGWGNYGYTF | TGTGCCAGCAGCTTAGCTTCGGCAGGGGGATGGGGTAACTATGGCTACACCTTC
NA | TRBJ1-4 | NA | TRBV4-3 | CASSANLVANEKLFF | TGCGCCAGCAGCGCAAATCTCGTAGCGAATGAAAAACTGTTTTTT
once | TRBJ1-2 | TRBD1 | TRBV3-1/TRBV3-2 | CASSQTGTGRNYGYTF | TGTGCCAGCAGCCAAACCGGGACAGGGAGGAACTATGGCTACACCTTC
NA | TRBJ1-3 | NA | TRBV27 | CASSSPFRHLSGNTIYF | TGTGCCAGCAGTTCGCCCTTCCGACACCTCTCTGGAAACACCATATATTTT
NA | TRBJ1-1 | NA | TRBV30 | CAWSQGNTEAFF | TGTGCCTGGAGCCAGGGTAACACTGAAGCTTTCTTT
once | TRBJ2-2 | TRBD2 | TRBV7-2 | CASSFGGGNTGELFF | TGTGCCAGCAGCTTTGGCGGGGGGAACACCGGGGAGCTGTTTTTT
few | TRBJ2-6 | TRBD1 | TRBV27 | CASSFLRGSSGANVLTF | TGTGCCAGCAGTTTCCTCAGGGGGAGCTCTGGGGCCAACGTCCTGACTTTC
NA | TRBJ2-1 | TRBD1 | TRBV15 | CATSRDLGTDNEQFF | TGTGCCACCAGCAGAGATCTCGGGACAGACAATGAGCAGTTCTTC
NA | TRBJ1-2 | NA | TRBV27 | CASSFSGGMGYTF | TGTGCCAGCAGTTTCTCGGGGGGGATGGGCTACACCTTC
NA | TRBJ1-1 | NA | TRBV10-3 | CAIRATGRDSEAFF | TGTGCCATCAGGGCCACAGGGAGGGACTCTGAAGCTTTCTTT
NA | TRBJ2-1 | TRBD2 | TRBV5-1 | CASSLVSGNNNEQFF | TGCGCCAGCAGCCTCGTAAGCGGGAACAACAATGAGCAGTTCTTC
few | TRBJ2-7 | TRBD1 | TRBV15 | CATSRGYASGQGSYEQYF | TGTGCCACCAGCAGAGGGTACGCTTCGGGACAGGGCTCCTACGAGCAGTACTTC
NA | TRBJ1-2 | NA | TRBV9 | CASSVGGAANYGYTF | TGTGCCAGCAGCGTGGGTGGGGCAGCTAACTATGGCTACACCTTC
NA | TRBJ1-3 | NA | TRBV3-1/TRBV3-2 | CASSQVPSGNTIYF | TGTGCCAGCAGCCAAGTTCCATCTGGAAACACCATATATTTT
NA | TRBJ2-1 | NA | TRBV5-4 | CASSLAGGEQFF | TGTGCCAGCAGCTTGGCCGGGGGTGAGCAGTTCTTC
NA | TRBJ1-4 | NA | TRBV4-3 | CASSQDLRTGNNNEKLFF | TGCGCCAGCAGCCAAGACCTTAGGACGGGGAATAATAATGAAAAACTGTTTTTT
few | TRBJ2-7 | NA | TRBV5-4 | CASSLAGRDVNPNYEQYF | TGTGCCAGCAGCTTGGCAGGCCGAGATGTCAACCCGAATTACGAGCAGTACTTC